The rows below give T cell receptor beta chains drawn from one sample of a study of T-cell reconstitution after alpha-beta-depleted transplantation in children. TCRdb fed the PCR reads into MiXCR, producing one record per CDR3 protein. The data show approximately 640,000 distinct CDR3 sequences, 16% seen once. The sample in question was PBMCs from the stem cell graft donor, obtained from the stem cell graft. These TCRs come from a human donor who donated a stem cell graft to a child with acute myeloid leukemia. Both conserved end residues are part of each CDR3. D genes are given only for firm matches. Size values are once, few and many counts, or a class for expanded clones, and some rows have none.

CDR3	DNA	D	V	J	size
CSARESWGTGELFF	TGCAGTGCTAGAGAGTCGTGGGGCACCGGGGAGCTGTTTTTT	-	TRBV20-1	TRBJ2-2	many
CSAYDRDEQYF	TGCAGTGCTTATGACAGGGACGAGCAGTACTTC	TRBD1	TRBV20-1	TRBJ2-7	many
CSASRLAENQETQYF	TGCAGTGCTAGTCGACTAGCGGAGAACCAAGAGACCCAGTACTTC	TRBD2	TRBV20-1	TRBJ2-5	-
CASSQGGQGSQETQYF	TGCGCCAGCAGCCAAGGGGGACAGGGGAGCCAAGAGACCCAGTACTTC	TRBD1	TRBV4-3	TRBJ2-5	-
CSAPKAGGTSDTQYF	TGCAGTGCGCCGAAGGCGGGGGGCACCTCGGATACGCAGTATTTT	TRBD2	TRBV20-1	TRBJ2-3	-
CATKEDIQETQYF	TGTGCCACCAAAGAGGACATACAAGAGACCCAGTACTTC	-	TRBV2	TRBJ2-5	-
CAITPTSLDNEQFF	TGTGCCATCACCCCCACTAGCCTTGACAATGAGCAGTTCTTC	-	TRBV12-3/TRBV12-4	TRBJ2-1	few
CASNGGAYQPQHF	TGTGCCAGCAACGGAGGGGCCTATCAGCCCCAGCATTTT	-	TRBV6-1	TRBJ1-5	-
CASRFGTENTGELFF	TGCGCCAGCAGATTTGGGACCGAGAACACCGGGGAGCTGTTTTTT	-	TRBV5-1	TRBJ2-2	-
CASSLETPSGANVLTF	TGTGCCAGCAGTTTAGAGACACCTTCTGGGGCCAACGTCCTGACTTTC	-	TRBV28	TRBJ2-6	-
CASSSPGLAGPDTQYF	TGTGCCAGCAGTTCCCCGGGACTAGCGGGACCAGATACGCAGTATTTT	TRBD2	TRBV7-2	TRBJ2-3	many
CASRSPGTGDEKLFF	TGCGCCAGCAGGTCTCCCGGGACAGGGGATGAAAAACTGTTTTTT	TRBD1	TRBV5-1	TRBJ1-4	many
CASSSPLGFSYNEQFF	TGTGCCAGCAGCTCTCCACTAGGGTTCTCCTACAATGAGCAGTTCTTC	-	TRBV7-2	TRBJ2-1	few
CASSYIQGFSTGELFF	TGTGCCAGCTCCTACATACAGGGATTTTCCACCGGGGAGCTGTTTTTT	-	TRBV12-3/TRBV12-4	TRBJ2-2	-
CSAKRQGITNQPQHF	TGCAGTGCCAAAAGACAGGGGATTACGAATCAGCCCCAGCATTTT	TRBD1	TRBV20-1	TRBJ1-5	-
CASSYSRDTYEQYF	TGTGCCAGCAGTTACTCGCGGGATACCTACGAGCAGTACTTC	-	TRBV6-5	TRBJ2-7	many
CASSLEPGDTEAFF	TGTGCCAGCAGCTTAGAACCGGGGGACACTGAAGCTTTCTTT	-	TRBV11-2	TRBJ1-1	many
CASSEKRTGPYNEQFF	TGTGCCAGCAGTGAGAAAAGGACAGGGCCCTACAATGAGCAGTTCTTC	TRBD1	TRBV25-1	TRBJ2-1	-
CASRSDRGTGYNEQFF	TGTGCCAGCAGATCGGACAGGGGAACAGGCTACAATGAGCAGTTCTTC	TRBD1	TRBV12-3/TRBV12-4	TRBJ2-1	-
CASSFEGAWETQYF	TGTGCCAGCAGCTTCGAGGGGGCGTGGGAGACCCAGTACTTC	TRBD1	TRBV7-9	TRBJ2-5	-
CSATGIGGNQPQHF	TGCAGTGCTACAGGGATCGGTGGCAATCAGCCCCAGCATTTT	-	TRBV20-1	TRBJ1-5	many
CSASVSRRGGANTGELFF	TGCAGTGCTAGCGTCTCCCGGAGGGGGGGTGCGAACACCGGGGAGCTGTTTTTT	-	TRBV20-1	TRBJ2-2	many
CARRPGQRNEKLFF	TGTGCTAGGAGACCGGGACAGCGTAATGAAAAACTGTTTTTT	TRBD1	TRBV12-5	TRBJ1-4	few
CASSFGLAGANTGELFF	TGTGCCAGCAGCTTCGGACTAGCGGGGGCCAACACCGGGGAGCTGTTTTTT	TRBD2	TRBV7-2	TRBJ2-2	few
CASSFYSSSGNTIYF	TGTGCCAGCAGCTTCTATAGTAGCTCTGGAAACACCATATATTTT	-	TRBV12-3/TRBV12-4	TRBJ1-3	-
CASERSLGQGHMNTEAFF	TGTGCCAGCGAGCGATCCCTTGGCCAGGGCCACATGAACACTGAAGCTTTCTTT	-	TRBV12-3/TRBV12-4	TRBJ1-1	few